This T cell receptor (beta chain) was recovered during a study of post-analysis software for immune sequencing data. At the level of the study: Included among the disease courses, which were recorded for the cohort, were relapsing-remitting, secondary progressive and progressive-relapsing multiple sclerosis.

The library was made from cDNA and included unique molecular identifiers. The yield from around 1 to 10 million T cells was 500,000 or so cDNA molecules in total. TCRdb reprocessed the PCR reads with MiXCR, giving one entry per CDR3 protein. The sample contains some 690,000 distinct CDR3 sequences, 30% of which appear only once. General study points: Samples sharing a preparation batch grouped tightly together when assessed by F measure. The normalized Chao1 diversity of multiple sclerosis patients was significantly lower than that of controls.

For this clonotype: What it recognizes is unknown.

The TCR comes from a girl between 5 and 17 years old with multiple sclerosis. Input material: blood.

Here the CDR3 DNA reads TGCAGCGTAGGAAAGACCGGGACAGGGGACCCCTACGAGCAGTACTTC. Its protein is CSVGKTGTGDPYEQYF. V and J are TRBV29-1 and TRBJ2-7; 10 bases line up with TRBD1. CDR3 length: 16 residues. V gave up 6 bases and J gave up 2 bases; unmatched junction bases: 13. CDR1 is SQVTM and CDR2 is ANQGSEA in the germline V gene.